A single sample is the source of the 20 T cell receptor beta chains below, sequenced in a study of T cell repertoires in cytomegalovirus infection. Antigens for these TCRs are unknown. MiXCR was run by TCRdb on the reads, yielding one entry per CDR3 protein. The table records hundreds of thousands of distinct CDR3 sequences, 30% to 40% of them present only once. Specimen: cultured PBMCs, collected from culture after CMV antigen stimulation. These receptors were obtained from a human donor in good health (CMV status not recorded). Some clones in this sample may be carry-over from other donors' samples.

This clonotype has just a few counts. The rearrangement links TRBV19 to TRBJ2-1; 12 nucleotides match TRBD2. The CDR3 consists of 17 residues. With 7 bases clipped from V and 7 bases from J, the junction kept 14 bases outside the gene matches. Germline CDR1 reads LNHDA; CDR2 reads SQIVND (reference sequence). CDR3: CASTHLPGLAGGNEQFF. The CDR3 coding sequence is TGTGCCAGTACCCATTTACCGGGGCTAGCGGGAGGGAATGAGCAGTTCTTC.

This clonotype was picked up many times. The chain joins TRBV7-2 to TRBJ2-2; D remains unclear. CDR3 length: 14 residues. V lost 4 bases, J lost 3 bases, and 9 bases lay in between. Germline loops: CDR1 SGHTA, CDR2 FQGNSA. CDR3 DNA sequence: TGTGCCAGCAGCTCCCGCACGGACACCGGGGAGCTGTTTTTT. It codes for CASSSRTDTGELFF.

The chain links TRBV7-6 to TRBJ2-1; TRBD2 aligns across 13 bases. The germline V gene encodes CDR1 SGHVS and CDR2 FNYEAQ. There are 15 residues in the CDR3. The V segment lost 5 bases and the J segment 8 bases; nucleotides outside the gene matches: 6. DNA of the CDR3: TGTGCCAGCAGCGGAACTAGCGGGAGGGCCTATGAGCAGTTCTTC. It encodes CASSGTSGRAYEQFF.

The J gene is TRBJ2-1, the V gene TRBV6-5, with D unclear. CDR1 and CDR2 from the germline V gene are MNHEY and SVGAGI. The V gene lost 2 bases and the J gene lost 0 bases, with 8 bases spanning the gap. CDR3 length: 15 residues. CDR3: CASSYSQRSYNEQFF. The CDR3 nucleotides are TGTGCCAGCAGTTACAGCCAGCGCTCCTACAATGAGCAGTTCTTC.

J is TRBJ2-3 and V is TRBV11-2; 9 bases align to TRBD2. Germline V gene sequence: CDR1 SGHAT, CDR2 FQNNGV. Trimming at V came to 3 bases and at J to 6 bases, leaving 10 bases not matched to a gene. The CDR3 contains 16 residues. The CDR3 is CASSFVSGSGRDTQYF. As DNA, the CDR3 is TGTGCCAGCAGCTTTGTTAGCGGGAGTGGTAGGGATACGCAGTATTTT.

CDR3: CASSIWRTPSTDTQYF. In DNA form, the CDR3 reads TGTGCCAGTAGTATTTGGAGAACCCCTAGCACAGATACGCAGTATTTT. J is TRBJ2-3 and V is TRBV19; D gene ambiguous. V was pared by 3 bases and J by 0 bases, with 13 bases between. This CDR3 spans 16 amino acids. CDR1 is LNHDA, CDR2 SQIVND, per germline (reference sequence).

The sample holds a few counts of this clonotype. V usage is TRBV7-2 and J usage is TRBJ2-1; the match to TRBD2 covers 8 bases. Losses at the gene ends were 5 bases for V and 3 bases for J; bases not matched to a gene: 9. This CDR3 contains 16 residues. Germline CDR1 and CDR2: SGHTA and FQGNSA. CDR3 residues: CASSPWTSQRYNEQFF. CDR3 DNA sequence: TGTGCCAGCAGCCCCTGGACTAGCCAACGCTACAATGAGCAGTTCTTC.

The CDR3 loop is CASRTGTGGLNTQYF. The CDR3 DNA reads as TGTGCCAGCCGGACCGGGACAGGGGGCCTAAATACGCAGTATTTT. The V and J genes are TRBV25-1 and TRBJ2-3; 12 bases agree with TRBD1. V shed 8 bases, J shed 7 bases, and the junction held 10 bases outside the gene matches. CDR3 length: 15 amino acids. Germline values: CDR1 MGHDK, CDR2 SYGVNS.

J is TRBJ1-4 and V is TRBV12-3 or TRBV12-4; perhaps TRBD1 as D (6 bases). Trimming cost V 8 bases and J 7 bases, with 20 bases left between them. The CDR3 is 15 amino acids. Here the CDR3 DNA reads TGTGCCAGCGCCCCTCTGCAGGGGTCAGGTGAAAAACTGTTTTTT. Translating it yields CASAPLQGSGEKLFF.

This clonotype occurred a few times. This CDR3 reads CASSLLYRASNEQFF. CDR3 DNA: TGTGCCAGCAGCCTTCTTTATCGAGCGAGCAATGAGCAGTTCTTC. The chain combines TRBV7-9 with TRBJ2-1; D ambiguous. Trimming pared 5 bases from V and 6 bases from J, leaving 17 bases between. This CDR3 region has 15 residues. In germline, CDR1 is SEHNR, CDR2 FQNEAQ (reference sequence).

This clonotype was seen a handful of times. The chain carries TRBV7-2 and TRBJ2-7; 7 bases fit TRBD2. This CDR3 is built from 13 residues. Losses at the gene ends were 5 bases for V and 7 bases for J; bases not matched to a gene: 8. CDR1 is SGHTA, CDR2 FQGNSA, per germline. The CDR3 here is CASSIESGGEQYV. The DNA of the CDR3 is TGTGCCAGCAGCATAGAGTCGGGAGGTGAGCAGTACGTC.

This clonotype came up many times. The CDR3 DNA reads as TGTGCCAGCACTTGGGGGGGAGTAAAGCCCCAGCATTTT. Translating gives CASTWGGVKPQHF. The V gene is TRBV28, the J gene TRBJ1-5; D possibly corresponds to TRBD1 (5 bases). This CDR3 is 13 amino acids long. V lost 7 bases and J lost 8, with 15 bases in between. Germline-derived CDR1 and CDR2 are MDHEN and SYDVKM. Full variable domain (outside the CDR3, taken from reference TRBV28 and TRBJ1-5): DVKVTQSSRYLVKRTGEKVFLECVQDMDHENMFWYRQDPGLGLRLIYFSYDVKMKEKGDIPEGYSVSREKKERFSLILESASTNQTSMYLCASTWGGVKPQHFGDGTRLSIL.

This sequence joins TRBV19 and TRBJ2-3; 10 bases are shared with TRBD1. This CDR3 comprises 14 residues. The V and J ends lost 9 bases and 2 bases, in that order; junction bases with no gene match: 5. Germline V CDR1 and CDR2: LNHDA, SQIVND (reference sequence). DNA of the CDR3: TGTGCCAGCAGAGACAGGGGGCACACAGATACGCAGTATTTT. This sequence encodes CASRDRGHTDTQYF. Full variable domain (outside the CDR3, taken from reference TRBV19 and TRBJ2-3): DGGITQSPKYLFRKEGQNVTLSCEQNLNHDAMYWYRQDPGQGLRLIYYSQIVNDFQKGDIAEGYSVSREKKESFPLTVTSAQKNPTAFYLCASRDRGHTDTQYFGPGTRLTVL.

At least ten counts were recorded for this clonotype. The chain links TRBV7-2 to TRBJ1-4; 9 bases line up with TRBD1. V shed 3 bases and J 7 bases; nucleotides not matched to a gene: 6. This CDR3 spans 15 amino acids. Germline assignment: CDR1 SGHTA and CDR2 FQGNSA. CDR3 region: CASSLNRGQSEKLFF. DNA of the CDR3: TGTGCCAGCAGCTTGAACAGGGGGCAAAGTGAAAAACTGTTTTTT.

This chain links TRBV12-3 or TRBV12-4 with TRBJ1-3, with D maybe TRBD1 (5 bases). V gave up 6 bases and J gave up 2 bases, with 11 bases separating them. This CDR3 has 14 residues. For the CDR3, the DNA is TGTGCCAGCAGGTCGACAGTAACTGGAAACACCATATATTTT. It yields the protein CASRSTVTGNTIYF.

This rearrangement joins TRBV24-1 to TRBJ2-1; unclear D gene. The germline V gene encodes CDR1 KGHDR and CDR2 SFDVKD. The CDR3 loop spans 14 amino acids. V was shortened by 4 bases and J by 6 bases, with 12 bases between the two germline ends. CDR3 in amino acids: CATSDPGPSNEQFF. The CDR3 DNA sequence: TGTGCCACCAGTGACCCCGGGCCCAGCAATGAGCAGTTCTTC.

This chain joins TRBV19 and TRBJ1-5; maybe TRBD1 (5 bases). The CDR3 runs 14 residues. Germline CDR1 and CDR2: LNHDA and SQIVND (reference sequence). V was cut by 3 bases and J by 2 bases, with 8 bases left in between. CDR3 sequence: CASSITGGNQPQHF. CDR3 nucleotide sequence: TGTGCCAGTAGTATTACGGGGGGCAATCAGCCCCAGCATTTT.

The sample holds one count of this clonotype. The rearrangement joins TRBV4-1 to TRBJ1-2, with D uncertain. Deletions cut 1 base from V and 4 bases from J, with 10 bases between. Germline loops: CDR1 MGHRA, CDR2 YSYEKL. The CDR3 length is 14 residues. The CDR3 bases are TGCGCCAGCAGCCAAGCGCTGTTTTTCTATGGCTACACCTTC. Translated: CASSQALFFYGYTF.

This clonotype was recorded a few times. V is TRBV7-9 and J is TRBJ1-6; D remains ambiguous. Between the trimmed V and J ends, which lost 1 base and 6 bases, there was a span of 10 bases. This CDR3 spans 15 amino acids. CDR1 and CDR2 (germline): SEHNR, FQNEAQ (reference sequence). The CDR3 bases are TGTGCCAGCAGCTTAGTATCCGTTACTAATTCACCCCTCCACTTT. Protein product: CASSLVSVTNSPLHF. The complete variable domain, with remaining parts taken from reference TRBV7-9 and TRBJ1-6, reads DTGVSQNPRHKITKRGQNVTFRCDPISEHNRLYWYRQTLGQGPEFLTYFQNEAQLEKSRLLSDRFSAERPKGSFSTLEIQRTEQGDSAMYLCASSLVSVTNSPLHFGNGTRLTVT.

The CDR3 DNA reads as TGTGCCAGCAGTCCCGGGACTAGCGGTCCAGATACGCAGTATTTT. Its translation is CASSPGTSGPDTQYF. The chain employs TRBV6-2 or TRBV6-3 and TRBJ2-3, with TRBD2 identical over 11 bases. This CDR3 has 15 residues. Unmatched junction bases numbered 5, after V lost 5 bases and J lost 4 bases. CDR1 MNHEY and CDR2 SVGEGT come from the germline V gene.